Below, 24 T cell receptor beta chains from the same sample are listed, as sequenced in a study of T cell responses to AZD1222 COVID-19 vaccine. Libraries were prepared by immunoSEQ multiplex PCR; TCRdb keeps only in-frame clonotypes and omits some of them. The sample records around 85,000 clones, around 86% being singletons. Specimen: peripheral blood, collected on day 0 of AZD1222 vaccination. These receptors originate from an adult in good health.

This chain connects TRBV7-2 to TRBJ2-7, with D hard to call. Germline CDR1 and CDR2: SGHTA and FQGNSA. V was pared by 3 bases and J by 0 bases, with 6 bases between. This CDR3 has 13 residues. This chain's CDR3 is CASSFGPSYEQYF. The CDR3 bases are TGTGCCAGCAGCTTCGGTCCCTCCTACGAGCAGTACTTC.

This sequence joins TRBV7-2 and TRBJ2-3; D is possibly TRBD1 (5 bases). Between the trimmed V and J ends, which lost 1 base and 4 bases, there was a span of 9 bases. From germline, CDR1 is SGHTA and CDR2 FQGNSA. The CDR3 covers 14 residues. Here the CDR3 DNA reads TGTGCCAGCAGCTTAGGGGGCAGGTCAGATACGCAGTATTTT. This sequence encodes CASSLGGRSDTQYF. The full variable domain, in which reference TRBV7-2 and TRBJ2-3 provide the parts outside the CDR3, is GAGVSQSPSNKVTEKGKDVELRCDPISGHTALYWYRQSLGQGLEFLIYFQGNSAPDKSGLPSDRFSAERTGGSVSTLTIQRTQQEDSAVYLCASSLGGRSDTQYFGPGTRLTVL.

The chain carries TRBV19 and TRBJ1-1, with D perhaps TRBD1 (5 bases). From germline, CDR1 is LNHDA and CDR2 SQIVND (reference sequence). This CDR3 comprises 17 residues. V lost 11 bases, J lost 1 base, and 26 bases lay in between. The CDR3 region has the DNA TGTGCCTCTAAAATCCCCGGGACTCAGTTTAAGAACACTGAAGCTTTCTTT. Its protein is CASKIPGTQFKNTEAFF.

V is TRBV6-5 and J is TRBJ1-2; perhaps TRBD1 as D (5 bases). With 7 bases removed from V and 8 bases from J, the gap between germline ends came to 17 bases. This CDR3 contains 13 residues. Germline-derived CDR1 and CDR2 are MNHEY and SVGAGI. The CDR3 coding sequence is TGTGCCAGCACTCCGAGGGGAGGCCAAGGCTACACCTTC. This translates into CASTPRGGQGYTF.

The chain combines TRBV7-6 with TRBJ2-1; TRBD2 aligns across 8 bases. From germline, CDR1 is SGHVS and CDR2 FNYEAQ. Trimming cost V 1 base and J 6 bases; bases outside gene matches: 8. The CDR3 is 16 amino acids. Written as DNA, the CDR3 is TGTGCCAGCAGCTTAGTACCGGGGGGGCAACCCAATGAGCAGTTCTTC. Its translation: CASSLVPGGQPNEQFF.

This sequence joins TRBV12-3 or TRBV12-4 and TRBJ1-5; no firm D call. V lost 3 bases and J lost 4, with 7 bases in between. The CDR3 is 13 amino acids. CDR3 sequence: CASSFKENQPQHF. The CDR3 nucleotides are TGTGCCAGCAGTTTCAAAGAGAATCAGCCCCAGCATTTT.

V and J are TRBV2 and TRBJ2-5, with 8 positions matching TRBD2. Germline-derived CDR1 and CDR2 are SNHLY and FYNNEI. V shed 4 bases, J shed 2 bases, and the junction held 3 bases outside the gene matches. This CDR3 region has 14 residues. CDR3 sequence (DNA): TGTGCCAGCAGTGGTACTAGCGGACAAGAGACCCAGTACTTC. It specifies CASSGTSGQETQYF.

The chain joins TRBV29-1 to TRBJ2-7; D may be TRBD2 (6 bases). Trimming cost V 5 bases and J 2 bases, with 7 bases left between them. The V gene's germline CDR1 is SQVTM and CDR2 ANQGSEA. The CDR3 spans 11 residues. The CDR3 DNA is TGCAGCGTTACGGGGGCCTACGAGCAGTACTTC. It is translated as CSVTGAYEQYF.

The chain recombines TRBV7-9 with TRBJ1-1; a possible D gene is TRBD1 (5 bases). This CDR3 spans 12 amino acids. V was pared by 1 base and J by 7 bases, with 7 bases between. CDR1 is SEHNR, CDR2 FQNEAQ, per germline (reference sequence). CDR3 amino acids: CASSLVGREAFF. The CDR3 coding sequence is TGTGCCAGCAGCTTAGTGGGACGTGAAGCTTTCTTT. Full variable domain (remainder filled in from reference TRBV7-9 and TRBJ1-1): DTGVSQNPRHKITKRGQNVTFRCDPISEHNRLYWYRQTLGQGPEFLTYFQNEAQLEKSRLLSDRFSAERPKGSFSTLEIQRTEQGDSAMYLCASSLVGREAFFGQGTRLTVV.

This clone was counted a single time. The rearrangement joins TRBV6-5 to TRBJ2-1; no clear D. Between the trimmed V and J ends, which lost 5 bases and 5 bases, there was a span of 4 bases. Germline CDR1 reads MNHEY; CDR2 reads SVGAGI. This CDR3 has 11 residues. The CDR3 loop is CASSHHNEQFF. The CDR3 coding sequence is TGTGCCAGCAGTCATCACAATGAGCAGTTCTTC.

The chain links TRBV6-2 or TRBV6-3 to TRBJ2-1, with D maybe TRBD2 (5 bases). The CDR3 length is 16 residues. Trimming removed 6 bases at V and 0 bases at J, with 15 bases between. Germline CDR1 and CDR2: MNHEY and SVGEGT. The CDR3 DNA follows: TGTGCCAGCAGCCCTTCAGCGGAAAGCTCCTACAATGAGCAGTTCTTC. Translation gives CASSPSAESSYNEQFF.

The rearrangement joins TRBV10-2 to TRBJ1-2; D is possibly TRBD1 (6 bases). V was shortened by 6 bases and J by 2 bases, with 10 bases between the two germline ends. There are 13 residues in the CDR3. The germline V gene has CDR1 WSHSY and CDR2 SAAADI. CDR3 loop: CASSADSNYGYTF. The CDR3 bases are TGCGCCAGCAGCGCGGACAGCAACTATGGCTACACCTTC.

The rearrangement joins TRBV3-1 (or the pseudogene TRBV3-2) to TRBJ2-1; TRBD2 aligns across 9 bases. V shed 1 base and J 6 bases; nucleotides not matched to a gene: 13. Germline loops: CDR1 LGHDT, CDR2 YNNKEL (reference sequence). The CDR3 sequence is 18 residues long. CDR3 region: CASSQGIAGAWAGNEQFF. The DNA for the CDR3 is TGTGCCAGCAGCCAAGGGATAGCGGGGGCCTGGGCGGGCAATGAGCAGTTCTTC.

A word on this clone: It may be a read error: a sequence one base away is much more abundant. This chain links TRBV10-2 with TRBJ1-5; 9 positions agree with TRBD1. Germline V gene data show CDR1 as WSHSY and CDR2 as SAAADI. The CDR3 covers 18 residues. V gave up 2 bases and J gave up 8 bases; unmatched junction bases: 16. The CDR3 nucleotides read TGCGCCAGCAGTGAGAGGCCTCCCCGTGGGACAGGGTGGGAGCCCCAGCATTTT. This encodes CASSERPPRGTGWEPQHF.

The gene calls are TRBV14 and TRBJ1-5; D remains unclear. The germline V and J ends were trimmed by 5 bases and 0 bases, with 11 bases remaining between them. There are 15 residues in the CDR3. Germline lookup yields CDR1 SGHDN and CDR2 FVKESK. DNA for the CDR3: TGTGCCAGCAGCGCCGGGCCGCATAGCAATCAGCCCCAGCATTTT. Protein sequence: CASSAGPHSNQPQHF.

This chain connects TRBV19 to TRBJ1-5, with D unclear. Germline lookup yields CDR1 LNHDA and CDR2 SQIVND (reference sequence). V shed 7 bases and J shed 6 bases, with 13 bases lying between them. The CDR3 has 13 amino acids. DNA of the CDR3: TGTGCCAGTACCCCCGAGCCCGGTCAGCCCCAGCATTTT. It codes for CASTPEPGQPQHF.

Points on this clone: Additional DNA sequences in this sample encode the identical CDR3. The V gene is TRBV30, the J gene TRBJ1-5; D is perhaps TRBD1 (6 bases). Germline values: CDR1 GTSNPN, CDR2 SVGIG (reference sequence). Between the trimmed V and J ends, which lost 1 base and 3 bases, there was a span of 7 bases. The CDR3 has 13 residues. DNA of the CDR3: TGTGCCTGGAGTGGACAGGACAATCAGCCCCAGCATTTT. This gives the protein CAWSGQDNQPQHF.

The V call is TRBV5-6, the J call TRBJ2-2; the match to TRBD2 covers 12 bases. Trimming removed 4 bases from V and 4 bases from J; junction bases left unmatched: 5. CDR1 and CDR2 from the germline V gene are SGHDT and YYEEEE. CDR3 length: 16 amino acids. CDR3 nucleotide sequence: TGTGCCAGCAGCCCCGGACTAGCGGGACCCACCGGGGAGCTGTTTTTT. Residues: CASSPGLAGPTGELFF.

The DNA of the CDR3 is TGTGCCAGCAGTTATACAGCGGGGGGGCTAAATGAGCAGTTCTTC. This sequence encodes CASSYTAGGLNEQFF. The chain combines TRBV6-5 with TRBJ2-1, with 10 nucleotides matching TRBD2. This CDR3 has 15 residues. V was clipped by 3 bases and J by 7 bases; unmatched bases: 6. CDR1 MNHEY and CDR2 SVGAGI come from the germline V gene.

The chain uses TRBV5-4 and TRBJ2-5; D unresolved. The V end lost 0 bases, the J end lost 3 bases, and 3 bases lay between the germline ends. CDR1 is SGHNT and CDR2 is YYREEE in the germline V gene (reference sequence). There are 12 residues in the CDR3. The CDR3 region is CASSLGEETQYF. CDR3 nucleotides: TGTGCCAGCAGCTTGGGTGAAGAGACCCAGTACTTC.

This clone was picked up one time. The CDR3 nucleotides read TGTGCCAGCAGCTTGGTAGGGGGGACCGGCCAGTTCTTC. This sequence encodes CASSLVGGTGQFF. The V gene is TRBV5-4, the J gene TRBJ2-1, with D perhaps given as TRBD1 or TRBD2 (6 bases each). The ends were cut back, 0 bases at V and 13 bases at J, with 14 bases in the middle. This CDR3 is 13 amino acids long. Germline CDR1 SGHNT, CDR2 YYREEE (reference sequence).

The chain links TRBV7-8 to TRBJ2-5; D is uncertain. CDR1 is SGHVS and CDR2 is FQNEAQ in the germline V gene. This CDR3 region has 18 residues. V was shortened by 0 bases and J by 7 bases, with 24 bases between the two germline ends. The CDR3 region is CASSLALWAVAGKGTQYF. The CDR3 bases are TGTGCCAGCAGCTTAGCGTTGTGGGCGGTAGCTGGCAAGGGGACCCAGTACTTC.

V and J are TRBV27 and TRBJ1-1, with TRBD1 as a possible D gene (5 bases). This CDR3 has 14 residues. Germline V lookup: CDR1 MNHEY, CDR2 SMNVEV (reference sequence). V was trimmed by 3 bases and J by 6 bases, leaving 14 bases between them. In DNA, the CDR3 is TGTGCCAGCAGTTTCAGCGCCCAGGGCGCTGAAGCTTTCTTT. Translating gives CASSFSAQGAEAFF.

The rearrangement joins TRBV4-1 to TRBJ2-7; unclear D gene. The length of the CDR3 is 14 residues. V dropped 1 base and J dropped 1 base, with 8 bases sitting between them. Per germline, CDR1 MGHRA and CDR2 YSYEKL. Here the CDR3 DNA reads TGCGCCAGCAGCCAAGTTGGCGGTTCCTACGAGCAGTACTTC. It yields the protein CASSQVGGSYEQYF.